This passage covers 3 T cell receptor beta chains from one sample sequenced in a study of cytomegalovirus exposure and HLA in healthy donors. Use of 60 Vbeta and 13 Jbeta primers characterized the PCR. Produced via immunoSEQ multiplex PCR; TCRdb's table is partial and in-frame only. The sample has about 86,000 clones, more than 70% seen once; the top ten hold just under 2.5%. Sequenced material: PBMCs. Every receptor here comes from a male donor in good health and CMV-seropositive.

The chain has TRBV7-2 and TRBJ2-3; 7 bases are shared with TRBD2. This CDR3 spans 15 amino acids. With V trimmed by 1 base and J by 1 base, 2 bases remained unmatched. Germline assignment: CDR1 SGHTA and CDR2 FQGNSA. Written as DNA, the CDR3 is TGTGCCAGCAGCTTAGGCGGGAGAGGCACAGATACGCAGTATTTT. It encodes CASSLGGRGTDTQYF.

The V and J genes are TRBV6-4 and TRBJ2-1; D is perhaps TRBD2 (5 bases). CDR1 and CDR2 from the germline V gene are MRHNA and SNTAGT. The CDR3 is 13 residues long. The V and J ends lost 0 bases and 10 bases respectively, with 10 bases between them. In DNA, the CDR3 is TGTGCCAGCAGTGACTCGGACTCCGGGGAGCAGTTCTTC. Protein: CASSDSDSGEQFF.

The chain employs TRBV7-9 and TRBJ1-2; D call uncertain. The CDR3 runs 13 residues. The V gene lost 4 bases and the J gene lost 7 bases, with 13 bases spanning the gap. Looked up from germline, CDR1 is SEHNR and CDR2 is FQNEAQ (reference sequence). The CDR3 DNA reads as TGTGCCAGCAGCTCACACCCCGGGGTTGGCTACACCTTC. The encoded protein is CASSSHPGVGYTF.